This T cell receptor beta chain was sequenced during a study of identical twins. Study-level points and caveats: Fewer insertions were carried by abundant cord blood beta clonotypes, but none was seen in memory repertoires.

Unique molecular identifiers were present on the cDNA, which also gained a universal primer site by template switching. TCRdb reprocessed the 5' RACE reads via MiXCR and lists one record per CDR3 protein. The sample contains hundreds of thousands of distinct CDR3 sequences, around 6% of which appear only once. Healthy Caucasians alone served as donors. V was shortened by 5 bases and J by 13 bases, with 18 bases between the two germline ends. The germline CDR1 and CDR2 sequences are SGHTA and FQGNSA. There are 13 residues in the CDR3. Worth noting for this clonotype: Its specificity is not known.

Sequenced material: naive T cells sorted from blood. This TCR was sampled from a man in his late teens or twenties in good health. This rearrangement joins TRBV7-2 to TRBJ2-1, with D maybe TRBD2 (6 bases). The CDR3 sequence: CASSTDPPSVQFF. As DNA, the CDR3 is TGTGCCAGCAGCACGGACCCCCCTAGCGTTCAGTTCTTC.